Sequencing of this TCR beta chain was carried out in a study of T-cell reconstitution after alpha-beta-depleted transplantation in children. This clonotype has a handful of counts. V was clipped by 3 bases and J by 8 bases; unmatched bases: 20. This CDR3 has 19 amino acids. CDR1 and CDR2 (germline): SGHRS, YFSETQ. Preparing the TCRbeta library involved the use of unique molecular identifiers. TCRdb used MiXCR to reprocess the PCR reads, holding one entry per CDR3 protein. This table holds some 840,000 distinct CDR3 sequences, around 17% found once. J is TRBJ2-1 and V is TRBV5-1, with 10 nucleotides matching TRBD1. The sample consisted of PBMCs, mostly from graft donor cells, taken 360 days after TCRalphabeta/CD19-depleted stem cell transplant. This TCR derives from a male patient younger than 18 who had a stem cell transplant for acute lymphoblastic leukemia, so the T cells may come from the graft donor. This chain's CDR3 is CASSYRDRGYPGLLDEQFF. For the CDR3, the DNA is TGCGCCAGCAGCTACCGGGACAGGGGCTATCCTGGTCTTTTGGATGAGCAGTTCTTC.